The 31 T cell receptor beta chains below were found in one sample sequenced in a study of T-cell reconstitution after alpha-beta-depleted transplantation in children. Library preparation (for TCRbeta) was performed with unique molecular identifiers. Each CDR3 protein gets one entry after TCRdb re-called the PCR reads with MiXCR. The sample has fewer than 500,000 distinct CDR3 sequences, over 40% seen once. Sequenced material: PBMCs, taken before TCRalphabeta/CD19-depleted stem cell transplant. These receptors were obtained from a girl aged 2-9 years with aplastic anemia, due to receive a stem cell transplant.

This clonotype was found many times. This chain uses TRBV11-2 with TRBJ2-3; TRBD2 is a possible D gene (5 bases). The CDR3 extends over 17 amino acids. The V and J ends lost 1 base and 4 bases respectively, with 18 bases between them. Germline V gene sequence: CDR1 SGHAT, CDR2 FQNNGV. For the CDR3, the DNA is TGTGCCAGCAGCTTAGTGTCCCTGTGGCCGGGGTCAGATACGCAGTATTTT. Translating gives CASSLVSLWPGSDTQYF. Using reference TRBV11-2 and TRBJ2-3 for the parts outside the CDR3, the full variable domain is EAGVAQSPRYKIIEKRQSVAFWCNPISGHATLYWYQQILGQGPKLLIQFQNNGVVDDSQLPKDRFSAERLKGVDSTLKIQPAKLEDSAVYLCASSLVSLWPGSDTQYFGPGTRLTVL.

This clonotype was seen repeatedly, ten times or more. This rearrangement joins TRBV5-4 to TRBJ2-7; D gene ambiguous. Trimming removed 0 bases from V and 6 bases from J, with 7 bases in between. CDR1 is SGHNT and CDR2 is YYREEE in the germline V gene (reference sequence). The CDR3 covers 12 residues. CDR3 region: CASSLGAAEQYF. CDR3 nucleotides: TGTGCCAGCAGCTTGGGGGCTGCCGAGCAGTACTTC.

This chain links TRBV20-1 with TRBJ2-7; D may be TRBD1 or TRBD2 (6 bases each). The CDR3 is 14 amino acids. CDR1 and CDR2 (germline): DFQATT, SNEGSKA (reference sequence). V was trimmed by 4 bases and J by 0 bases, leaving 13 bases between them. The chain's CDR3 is CSATSRDNSYEQYF. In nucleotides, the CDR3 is TGCAGTGCTACATCGCGGGACAACTCCTACGAGCAGTACTTC.

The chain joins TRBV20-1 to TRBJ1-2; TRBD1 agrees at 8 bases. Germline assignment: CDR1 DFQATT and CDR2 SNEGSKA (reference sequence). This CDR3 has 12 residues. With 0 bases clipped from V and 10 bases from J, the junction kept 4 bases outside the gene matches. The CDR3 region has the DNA TGCAGTGCTAGAGAAAGGACAGGGATCTACACCTTC. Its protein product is CSARERTGIYTF.

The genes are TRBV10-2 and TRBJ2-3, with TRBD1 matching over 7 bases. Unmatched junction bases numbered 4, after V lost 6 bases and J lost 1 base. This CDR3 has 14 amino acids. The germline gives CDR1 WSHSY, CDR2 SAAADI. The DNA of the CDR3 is TGCGCCAGCAGGGTGACAGGGCGCACAGATACGCAGTATTTT. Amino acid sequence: CASRVTGRTDTQYF.

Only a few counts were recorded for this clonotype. The CDR3 region has the DNA TGTGCCAGCAGTTTAATAGGGGGTGAGCAGTTCTTC. Its translation: CASSLIGGEQFF. The chain has TRBV27 and TRBJ2-1; possibly TRBD1 for D (6 bases). The CDR3 length is 12 residues. Germline values: CDR1 MNHEY, CDR2 SMNVEV (reference sequence). Trimming cost V 2 bases and J 9 bases, with 8 bases left between them.

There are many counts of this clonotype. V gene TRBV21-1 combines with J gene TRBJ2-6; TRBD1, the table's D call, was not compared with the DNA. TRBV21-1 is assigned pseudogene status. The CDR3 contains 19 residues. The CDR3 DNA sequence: TGTGCCAGCAGCAAAAACAGGGGCAGGGGGCGATCTGGGGCCAACGTCCTGACTTTC. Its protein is CASSKNRGRGRSGANVLTF.

The CDR3 spells CSAVRGRDYEQYF. As DNA, the CDR3 is TGCAGTGCCGTCCGGGGTAGAGACTACGAGCAGTACTTC. This chain links TRBV20-1 with TRBJ2-7, with D maybe TRBD2 (5 bases). Germline values: CDR1 DFQATT, CDR2 SNEGSKA (reference sequence). Trimming stripped 6 bases from V and 3 bases from J, with 15 bases between. The CDR3 length is 13 residues.

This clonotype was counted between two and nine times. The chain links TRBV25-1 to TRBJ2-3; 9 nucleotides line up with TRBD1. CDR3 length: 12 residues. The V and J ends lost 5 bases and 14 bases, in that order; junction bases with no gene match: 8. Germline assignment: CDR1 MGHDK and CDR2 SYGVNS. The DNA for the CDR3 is TGTGCCAGCAGTTATTCCGGGACAGGGTTGTATTTT. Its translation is CASSYSGTGLYF.

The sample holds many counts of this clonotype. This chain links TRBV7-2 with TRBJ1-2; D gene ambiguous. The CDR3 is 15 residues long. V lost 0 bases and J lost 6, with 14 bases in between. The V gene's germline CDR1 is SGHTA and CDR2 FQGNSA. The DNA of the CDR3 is TGTGCCAGCAGCTTAGCTGGCAGGAGGCTACATGGCTACACCTTC. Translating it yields CASSLAGRRLHGYTF.

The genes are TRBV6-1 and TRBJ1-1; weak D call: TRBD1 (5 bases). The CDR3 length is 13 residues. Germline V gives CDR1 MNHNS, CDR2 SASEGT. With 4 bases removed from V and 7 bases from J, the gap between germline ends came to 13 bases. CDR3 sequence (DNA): TGTGCCAGCAGTGGACGGGACCATTTTGAAGCTTTCTTT. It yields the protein CASSGRDHFEAFF.

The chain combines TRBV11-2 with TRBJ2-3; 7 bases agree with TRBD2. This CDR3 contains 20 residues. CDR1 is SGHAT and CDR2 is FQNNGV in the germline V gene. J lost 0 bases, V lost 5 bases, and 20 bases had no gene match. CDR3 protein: CASSQRPGLTRFYSTDTQYF. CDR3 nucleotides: TGTGCCAGCAGCCAGAGACCGGGACTAACCCGATTTTATAGCACAGATACGCAGTATTTT.

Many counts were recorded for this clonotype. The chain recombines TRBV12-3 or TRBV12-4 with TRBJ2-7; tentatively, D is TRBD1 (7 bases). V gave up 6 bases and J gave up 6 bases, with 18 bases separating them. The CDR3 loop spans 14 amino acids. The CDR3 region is CASSPPGGPSEQYF. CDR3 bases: TGTGCCAGCAGCCCCCCAGGGGGGCCTTCCGAGCAGTACTTC.

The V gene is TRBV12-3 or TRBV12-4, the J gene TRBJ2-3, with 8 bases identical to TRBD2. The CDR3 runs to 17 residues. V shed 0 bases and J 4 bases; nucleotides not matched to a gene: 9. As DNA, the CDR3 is TGTGCCAGCAGTTTAGCCGGACTCCCGGGGGGGGCAGATACGCAGTATTTT. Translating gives CASSLAGLPGGADTQYF.

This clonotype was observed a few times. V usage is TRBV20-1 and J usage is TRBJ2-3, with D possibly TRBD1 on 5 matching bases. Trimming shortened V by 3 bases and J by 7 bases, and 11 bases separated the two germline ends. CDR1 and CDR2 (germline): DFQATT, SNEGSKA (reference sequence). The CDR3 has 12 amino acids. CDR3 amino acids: CSASKGSNTQYF. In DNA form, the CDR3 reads TGCAGTGCTAGTAAGGGGTCAAATACGCAGTATTTT.

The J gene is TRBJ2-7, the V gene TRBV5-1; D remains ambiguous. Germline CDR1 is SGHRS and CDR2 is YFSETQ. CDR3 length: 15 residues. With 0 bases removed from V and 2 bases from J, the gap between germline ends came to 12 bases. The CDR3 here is CASSLVAGRAYEQYF. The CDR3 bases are TGCGCCAGCAGCTTGGTAGCAGGCCGAGCCTACGAGCAGTACTTC.

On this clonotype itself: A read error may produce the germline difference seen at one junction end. Here the CDR3 reads CCAITSGRASNEQFF. The CDR3, as DNA: TGCTGTGCTATTACTAGCGGGAGGGCCTCAAATGAGCAGTTCTTC. The gene calls are TRBV20-1 and TRBJ2-1, with 13 bases that match TRBD2. From germline, CDR1 is DFQATT and CDR2 SNEGSKA (reference sequence). The CDR3 contains 15 residues.

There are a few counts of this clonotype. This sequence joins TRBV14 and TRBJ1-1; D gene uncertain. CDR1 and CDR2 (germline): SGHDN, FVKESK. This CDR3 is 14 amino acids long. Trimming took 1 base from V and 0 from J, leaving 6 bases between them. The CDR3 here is CASSQARLNTEAFF. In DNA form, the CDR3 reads TGTGCCAGCAGCCAAGCCCGGCTGAACACTGAAGCTTTCTTT.

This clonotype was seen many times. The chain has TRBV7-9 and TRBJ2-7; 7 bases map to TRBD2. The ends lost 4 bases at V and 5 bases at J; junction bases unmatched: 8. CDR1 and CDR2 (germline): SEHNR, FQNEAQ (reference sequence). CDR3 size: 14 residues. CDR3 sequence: CASSSLPGGNEQYF. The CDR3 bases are TGTGCCAGCAGCTCACTACCCGGGGGGAACGAGCAGTACTTC. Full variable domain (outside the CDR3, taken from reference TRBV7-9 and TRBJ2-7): DTGVSQNPRHKITKRGQNVTFRCDPISEHNRLYWYRQTLGQGPEFLTYFQNEAQLEKSRLLSDRFSAERPKGSFSTLEIQRTEQGDSAMYLCASSSLPGGNEQYFGPGTRLTVT.

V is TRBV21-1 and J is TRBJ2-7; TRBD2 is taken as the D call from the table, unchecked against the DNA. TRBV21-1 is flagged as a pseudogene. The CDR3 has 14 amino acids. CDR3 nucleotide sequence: TGTGCCAGCAGCAAACTAGCAGTCGCGTACGAGCAGTACTTC. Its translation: CASSKLAVAYEQYF.

For the CDR3, the DNA is TGTGCCAGCAGCTTACTGGTAGCGGGAGCCTACAATGAGCAGTTCTTC. Protein product: CASSLLVAGAYNEQFF. The rearrangement links TRBV7-9 to TRBJ2-1; TRBD2 matches at 9 bases. V was pared by 2 bases and J by 2 bases, with 4 bases of the junction left unmatched. Germline loops: CDR1 SEHNR, CDR2 FQNEAQ (reference sequence). The CDR3 is made up of 16 amino acids.

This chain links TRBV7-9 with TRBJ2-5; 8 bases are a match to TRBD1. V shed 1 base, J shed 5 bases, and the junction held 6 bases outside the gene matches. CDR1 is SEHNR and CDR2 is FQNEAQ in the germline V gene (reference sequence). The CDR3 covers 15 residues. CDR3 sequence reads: CASSLGSGGWETQYF. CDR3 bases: TGTGCCAGCAGCTTAGGCTCAGGGGGCTGGGAGACCCAGTACTTC.

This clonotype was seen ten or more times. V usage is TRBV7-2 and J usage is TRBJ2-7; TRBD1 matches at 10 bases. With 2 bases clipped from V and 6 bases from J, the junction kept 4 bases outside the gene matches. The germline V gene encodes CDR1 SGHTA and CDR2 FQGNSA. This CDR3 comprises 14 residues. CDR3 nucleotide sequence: TGTGCCAGCAGCTTAAGACAGGGGGCAACCGAGCAGTACTTC. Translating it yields CASSLRQGATEQYF. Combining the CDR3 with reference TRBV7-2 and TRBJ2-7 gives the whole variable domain GAGVSQSPSNKVTEKGKDVELRCDPISGHTALYWYRQSLGQGLEFLIYFQGNSAPDKSGLPSDRFSAERTGGSVSTLTIQRTQQEDSAVYLCASSLRQGATEQYFGPGTRLTVT.

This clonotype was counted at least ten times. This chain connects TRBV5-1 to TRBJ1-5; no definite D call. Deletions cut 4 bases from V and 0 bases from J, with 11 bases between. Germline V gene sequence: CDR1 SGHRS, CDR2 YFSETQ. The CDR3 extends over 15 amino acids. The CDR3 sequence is CASSLGDYSNQPQHF. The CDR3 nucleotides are TGCGCCAGCAGCCTTGGTGATTATAGCAATCAGCCCCAGCATTTT.

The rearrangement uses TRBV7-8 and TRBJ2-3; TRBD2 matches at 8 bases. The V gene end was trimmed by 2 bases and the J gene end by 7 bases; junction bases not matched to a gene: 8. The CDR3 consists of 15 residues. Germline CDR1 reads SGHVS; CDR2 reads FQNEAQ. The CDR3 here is CASSLLRTSLHTQYF. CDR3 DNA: TGTGCCAGCAGCTTATTAAGGACTAGCCTACATACGCAGTATTTT. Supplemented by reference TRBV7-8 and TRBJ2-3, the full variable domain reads GAGVSQSPRYKVAKRGQDVALRCDPISGHVSLFWYQQALGQGPEFLTYFQNEAQLDKSGLPSDRFFAERPEGSVSTLKIQRTQQEDSAVYLCASSLLRTSLHTQYFGPGTRLTVL.

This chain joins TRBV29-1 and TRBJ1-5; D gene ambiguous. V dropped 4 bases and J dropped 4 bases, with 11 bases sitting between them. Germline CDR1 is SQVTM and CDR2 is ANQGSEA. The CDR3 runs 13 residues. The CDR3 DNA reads TGCAGCGTTGGGCAGGTCGGGAATCAGCCCCAGCATTTT. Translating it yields CSVGQVGNQPQHF. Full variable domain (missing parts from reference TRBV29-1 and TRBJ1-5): SAVISQKPSRDICQRGTSLTIQCQVDSQVTMMFWYRQQPGQSLTLIATANQGSEATYESGFVIDKFPISRPNLTFSTLTVSNMSPEDSSIYLCSVGQVGNQPQHFGDGTRLSIL.

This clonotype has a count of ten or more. In nucleotides, the CDR3 is TGTGCCAGCAGATCCGGGACAGGGGAGGGCCAAGAGACCCAGTACTTC. As protein: CASRSGTGEGQETQYF. The chain carries TRBV12-3 or TRBV12-4 and TRBJ2-5; TRBD1 matches at 10 bases. The junction had 8 bases not matched to a gene; V was cut back by 6 bases and J by 1 base. CDR3 length equals 16 residues.

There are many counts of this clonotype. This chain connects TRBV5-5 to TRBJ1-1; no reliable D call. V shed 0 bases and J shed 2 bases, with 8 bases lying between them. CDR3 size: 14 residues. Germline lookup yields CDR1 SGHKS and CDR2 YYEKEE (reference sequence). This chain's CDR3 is CASSLGHLNTEAFF. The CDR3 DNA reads TGTGCCAGCAGCTTGGGACATCTAAACACTGAAGCTTTCTTT.

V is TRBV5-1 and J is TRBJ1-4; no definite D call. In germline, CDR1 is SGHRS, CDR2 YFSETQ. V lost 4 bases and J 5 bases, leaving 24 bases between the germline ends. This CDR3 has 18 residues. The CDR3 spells CASSPYNIQSAANEKLFF. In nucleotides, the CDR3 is TGCGCCAGCAGCCCGTACAACATTCAATCCGCTGCGAATGAAAAACTGTTTTTT. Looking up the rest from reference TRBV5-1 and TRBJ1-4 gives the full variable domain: KAGVTQTPRYLIKTRGQQVTLSCSPISGHRSVSWYQQTPGQGLQFLFEYFSETQRNKGNFPGRFSGRQFSNSRSEMNVSTLELGDSALYLCASSPYNIQSAANEKLFFGSGTQLSVL.

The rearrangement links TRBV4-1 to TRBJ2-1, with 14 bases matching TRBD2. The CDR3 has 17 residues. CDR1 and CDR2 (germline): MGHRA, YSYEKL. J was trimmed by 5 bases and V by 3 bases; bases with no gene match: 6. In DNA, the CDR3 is TGCGCCAGCAGCCAGGAGACTAGCGGGAGGGTACACAATGAGCAGTTCTTC. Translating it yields CASSQETSGRVHNEQFF.

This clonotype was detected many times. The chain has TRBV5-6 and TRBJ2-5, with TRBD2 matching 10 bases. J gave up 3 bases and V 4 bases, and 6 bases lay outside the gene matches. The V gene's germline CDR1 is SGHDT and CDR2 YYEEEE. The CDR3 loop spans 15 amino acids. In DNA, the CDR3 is TGTGCCAGCAGCGCGACTCTAGCGGGGGAAGAGACCCAGTACTTC. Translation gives CASSATLAGEETQYF. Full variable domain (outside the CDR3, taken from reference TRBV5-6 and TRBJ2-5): DAGVTQSPTHLIKTRGQQVTLRCSPKSGHDTVSWYQQALGQGPQFIFQYYEEEERQRGNFPDRFSGHQFPNYSSELNVNALLLGDSALYLCASSATLAGEETQYFGPGTRLLVL.